Listed below are T cell receptor beta chains from one sample, sequenced in a study of cytomegalovirus exposure and HLA in healthy donors. Data came from immunoSEQ multiplex PCR; TCRdb stores just in-frame clones and leaves some out. This table holds roughly 100,000 clones, roughly four fifths found once. Input material: PBMCs. The receptor set was obtained from a middle-aged man in good health and CMV-seronegative. CDR3s include the opening cysteine and the closing phenylalanine or tryptophan. Each record gives: D gene, clone size, V gene, J gene, CDR3 DNA, CDR3 protein. A D gene is named only where the DNA matches it firmly. The listing skips clone size in some rows; elsewhere it reads once, few, many or a size class.

D gene: TRBD1
clone size: NA
V gene: TRBV12-5
J gene: TRBJ2-2
CDR3 DNA: TGTGCTAGTGGTTTGATACAGGGGGCAACCGGGGAGCTGTTTTTT
CDR3 protein: CASGLIQGATGELFF

D gene: TRBD1
clone size: once
V gene: TRBV6-5
J gene: TRBJ2-2
CDR3 DNA: TGTGCCAGCAGTTCCGACAGGGGTCGAAGCACCGGGGAGCTGTTTTTT
CDR3 protein: CASSSDRGRSTGELFF

D gene: NA
clone size: few
V gene: TRBV28
J gene: TRBJ1-5
CDR3 DNA: TGTGCCAGCAGTTTGTTATGGGGCGCGAAGCAGCCCCAGCATTTT
CDR3 protein: CASSLLWGAKQPQHF

D gene: TRBD1
clone size: once
V gene: TRBV4-1
J gene: TRBJ2-5
CDR3 DNA: TGCGCCAGCAGCGACCAGGGACAGGGGAGTGAGACCCAGTACTTC
CDR3 protein: CASSDQGQGSETQYF

D gene: TRBD1
clone size: NA
V gene: TRBV19
J gene: TRBJ2-3
CDR3 DNA: TGTGCCAGTAGTAGGGGACAGGGTGGGACAGATACGCAGTATTTT
CDR3 protein: CASSRGQGGTDTQYF

D gene: TRBD1
clone size: NA
V gene: TRBV5-1
J gene: TRBJ1-1
CDR3 DNA: TGCGCCAGCAGCTTGGCCGGTTTCCGGACAGGGAGAAGGGACACTGAAGCTTTCTTT
CDR3 protein: CASSLAGFRTGRRDTEAFF

D gene: NA
clone size: NA
V gene: TRBV5-6
J gene: TRBJ1-1
CDR3 DNA: TGTGCCAGCAGTTCTAGACAGGTCGGATTTCGGCGCACTGAAGCTTTCTTT
CDR3 protein: CASSSRQVGFRRTEAFF

D gene: TRBD1
clone size: NA
V gene: TRBV10-3
J gene: TRBJ2-7
CDR3 DNA: TGTGCCATCAGACCGGGACAGGGCCTTGGGGGCGAGCAGTACTTC
CDR3 protein: CAIRPGQGLGGEQYF

D gene: TRBD1
clone size: few
V gene: TRBV28
J gene: TRBJ1-2
CDR3 DNA: TGTGCCAGCACAGGGACAGGGGATGGCTACACCTTC
CDR3 protein: CASTGTGDGYTF

D gene: NA
clone size: NA
V gene: TRBV10-1
J gene: TRBJ2-7
CDR3 DNA: TGCGCCAGCAGTGCCGGTACCTACGAGCAGTACTTC
CDR3 protein: CASSAGTYEQYF

D gene: TRBD2
clone size: NA
V gene: TRBV30
J gene: TRBJ2-1
CDR3 DNA: TGTGCCTGGAGTGCCGGACTAGCGGGGGGCAATGAGCAGTTCTTC
CDR3 protein: CAWSAGLAGGNEQFF

D gene: NA
clone size: once
V gene: TRBV6-6
J gene: TRBJ2-5
CDR3 DNA: TGTGCCAGCAGTTACTCACAGGGAGATGAGACCCAGTACTTC
CDR3 protein: CASSYSQGDETQYF

D gene: TRBD1
clone size: NA
V gene: TRBV10-3
J gene: TRBJ1-1
CDR3 DNA: TGTGCCATCAGTGGACAGGGTGTAAGGAAGACTGAAGCTTTCTTT
CDR3 protein: CAISGQGVRKTEAFF